Listed below are T cell receptor beta chains from one sample, sequenced in a study of shared clonotypes between healthy human individuals. Clones were sequenced by immunoSEQ multiplex PCR, and TCRdb holds only the in-frame ones, with some missing. In the table there are some 600,000 clones, 90% to 97% of which are singletons. Sequencing was done on a sample of naive CD8+ T cells sorted from blood. Receptors originate from a woman in her twenties or thirties in good health. Both conserved end residues are part of each CDR3. A D gene is named only where the DNA matches it firmly. A row's size may be missing; if present it is once, few, many or a size class.

TRBJ1-1,few,TRBV9,.,CASSVWEMNTEAFF,TGTGCCAGCAGCGTATGGGAAATGAACACTGAAGCTTTCTTT
TRBJ2-4,.,TRBV28,.,CASATGKVYIQYF,TGTGCCAGCGCAACAGGGAAAGTGTACATTCAGTACTTC
TRBJ2-1,.,TRBV7-8,TRBD2,CASTLAPSSYNEQFF,TGTGCCAGCACACTAGCGCCCAGCTCCTACAATGAGCAGTTCTTC
TRBJ2-5,.,TRBV19,TRBD2,CASSPPSGRLGRETQYF,TGTGCCAGTAGCCCACCAAGCGGGAGATTGGGTAGAGAGACCCAGTACTTC
TRBJ2-3,.,TRBV28,TRBD2,CASSFPGLAGGSTDTQYF,TGTGCCAGCAGTTTCCCGGGACTAGCGGGAGGGTCCACAGATACGCAGTATTTT
TRBJ1-2,.,TRBV28,.,CASNLIAENYGYTF,TGTGCCAGCAATCTTATTGCAGAAAACTATGGCTACACCTTC
TRBJ1-2,.,TRBV5-6,TRBD1,CASSLGGGFVRGYTF,TGTGCCAGCAGCTTGGGAGGGGGCTTCGTTCGTGGCTACACCTTC
TRBJ1-1,.,TRBV2,.,CASSHPGSGAGPFF,TGTGCCAGCAGCCACCCCGGGTCAGGGGCCGGCCCGTTCTTT
TRBJ1-1,.,TRBV29-1,.,CSVEGNTEAFF,TGCAGCGTTGAGGGGAACACTGAAGCTTTCTTT
TRBJ2-7,.,TRBV27,.,CASSFSKRRGIEQYF,TGTGCCAGCAGTTTCTCTAAGCGGAGGGGGATCGAGCAGTACTTC
TRBJ2-7,once,TRBV28,.,CASNIGWGSYEQYF,TGTGCCAGCAACATTGGGTGGGGATCCTACGAGCAGTACTTC
TRBJ2-3,.,TRBV28,.,CASRPPIGADTQYF,TGTGCCAGCAGGCCTCCCATTGGGGCAGATACGCAGTATTTT
TRBJ2-1,once,TRBV6-6,TRBD2,CASSYRLGRATNEQFF,TGTGCCAGCAGTTACAGGCTAGGGAGGGCCACAAATGAGCAGTTCTTC
TRBJ2-1,.,TRBV7-8,.,CASSLVDEQFF,TGTGCCAGCAGCTTAGTTGACGAGCAGTTCTTC
TRBJ1-5,.,TRBV5-6,.,CASSADGNQPQHF,TGTGCCAGCAGCGCAGACGGGAATCAGCCCCAGCATTTT
TRBJ1-5,many,TRBV6-1,.,CASSGGRGNQPQHF,TGTGCCAGCAGTGGAGGACGAGGCAATCAGCCCCAGCATTTT
TRBJ1-2,.,TRBV29-1,.,CSVEVGTYGYTF,TGCAGCGTTGAAGTAGGAACCTATGGCTACACCTTC
TRBJ2-7,.,TRBV4-1,.,CASSQHPRLERGEQYF,TGCGCCAGCAGCCAGCATCCTAGACTAGAACGTGGCGAGCAGTACTTC
TRBJ2-1,.,TRBV5-1,TRBD2,CASSSKRDLYNEQFF,TGCGCCAGCAGCTCCAAGCGGGACCTATACAATGAGCAGTTCTTC
TRBJ2-7,.,TRBV19,TRBD2,CASSPGLAGGGEQYF,TGTGCCAGTAGTCCCGGACTAGCGGGAGGGGGGGAGCAGTACTTC
TRBJ2-4,.,TRBV7-7,.,CASSPEAGEPIQYF,TGTGCCAGCAGCCCCGAGGCAGGGGAGCCCATTCAGTACTTC
TRBJ1-3,.,TRBV6-1,.,CASRGTEYSGNTIYF,TGTGCCAGCAGGGGAACAGAGTACTCTGGAAACACCATATATTTT
TRBJ1-1,.,TRBV29-1,.,CSVDLLTAFF,TGCAGCGTTGACCTCCTGACAGCTTTCTTT
TRBJ1-2,once,TRBV7-9,.,CASSLNGYTF,TGTGCCAGCAGCTTAAATGGCTACACCTTC
TRBJ2-3,few,TRBV27,.,CASQRDLGTDTQYF,TGTGCCAGCCAGAGGGATTTAGGGACAGATACGCAGTATTTT
TRBJ2-7,.,TRBV6-5,.,CASSGAGWGTYEQYF,TGTGCCAGCAGTGGGGCCGGGTGGGGGACCTACGAGCAGTACTTC
TRBJ2-5,.,TRBV27,.,CASSHQETQYF,TGTGCCAGCAGTCACCAAGAGACCCAGTACTTC
TRBJ1-5,few,TRBV27,.,CASSSGGIYQPQHF,TGTGCCAGCAGTTCAGGCGGAATCTATCAGCCCCAGCATTTT
TRBJ2-7,.,TRBV5-1,.,CASSLVGHSYEQYF,TGCGCCAGCAGCTTGGTGGGCCATAGCTACGAGCAGTACTTC
TRBJ2-7,.,TRBV28,TRBD1,CASSPPGQGLYEQYF,TGTGCCAGCAGCCCCCCGGGACAGGGGCTCTACGAGCAGTACTTC
TRBJ2-1,.,TRBV7-9,.,CASSLAVYNEQFF,TGTGCCAGCAGCTTAGCCGTTTACAATGAGCAGTTCTTC
TRBJ1-5,.,TRBV6-4,.,CASSTDRDQPQHF,TGTGCCAGCAGTACTGACCGTGATCAGCCCCAGCATTTT
TRBJ2-3,few,TRBV29-1,.,CSVVDADTQYF,TGCAGCGTTGTTGACGCAGATACGCAGTATTTT
TRBJ2-2,.,TRBV6-6,TRBD1,CASSWTGITGELFF,TGTGCCAGCAGTTGGACAGGGATAACCGGGGAGCTGTTTTTT
TRBJ2-2,.,TRBV7-9,TRBD2,CASSLVGLAGGLNTGELFF,TGTGCCAGCAGCTTAGTTGGACTAGCGGGAGGGCTGAACACCGGGGAGCTGTTTTTT
TRBJ2-1,.,TRBV5-4,.,CASSVSGEQFF,TGTGCCAGCAGCGTGAGCGGTGAGCAGTTCTTC
TRBJ1-5,.,TRBV15,.,CATSRVLSGGRQPQHF,TGTGCCACCAGCAGAGTTTTGTCGGGGGGACGTCAGCCCCAGCATTTT
TRBJ2-1,.,TRBV16,.,CASSQSLEGGEQFF,TGTGCCAGCAGCCAATCCCTTGAAGGGGGTGAGCAGTTCTTC
TRBJ2-7,.,TRBV29-1,.,CSVTGRPGGRYEQYF,TGCAGCGTAACCGGACGGCCGGGGGGCCGTTACGAGCAGTACTTC
TRBJ2-1,.,TRBV11-2,.,CASSLEVNEQFF,TGTGCCAGCAGCTTAGAGGTCAATGAGCAGTTCTTC
TRBJ2-7,.,TRBV4-2,.,CASSQESAITYEQYF,TGTGCCAGCAGCCAAGAGTCGGCCATAACCTACGAGCAGTACTTC
TRBJ2-7,.,TRBV2,.,CASVGYSGYEQYF,TGTGCCAGCGTGGGTTATAGCGGCTACGAGCAGTACTTC
TRBJ1-3,.,TRBV4-1,TRBD1,CASSRIRDRRSGNTIYF,TGCGCCAGCAGCCGCATCCGGGACAGGCGCTCTGGAAACACCATATATTTT
TRBJ2-7,.,TRBV11-2,TRBD1,CASSSKDRGLGAYEQYF,TGTGCCAGCAGCTCAAAGGACAGGGGGCTGGGGGCCTACGAGCAGTACTTC
TRBJ2-5,.,TRBV2,TRBD1,CASSEVLGQGPNAETQYF,TGTGCCAGCAGTGAGGTTCTGGGACAGGGGCCAAATGCGGAGACCCAGTACTTC
TRBJ2-2,.,TRBV7-9,.,CASSLDGRRGELFF,TGTGCCAGCAGCTTAGATGGGAGACGTGGGGAGCTGTTTTTT
TRBJ2-7,.,TRBV4-1,.,CASSHHTGPEYEQYF,TGCGCCAGCAGCCACCATACAGGGCCAGAATACGAGCAGTACTTC
TRBJ2-7,.,TRBV11-2,.,CASSLGGKGTYEQYF,TGTGCCAGCAGCTTAGGGGGGAAAGGGACCTACGAGCAGTACTTC
TRBJ2-2,.,TRBV2,TRBD2,CARLAGNTGELFF,TGTGCCAGACTAGCGGGCAACACCGGGGAGCTGTTTTTT
TRBJ1-1,.,TRBV28,.,CASSSSTWTEAFF,TGTGCCAGCAGCTCTTCTACCTGGACTGAAGCTTTCTTT
TRBJ1-2,.,TRBV20-1,.,CSALNGYTF,TGCAGTGCTCTTAACGGCTACACCTTC
TRBJ1-5,once,TRBV7-9,TRBD1,CASSYGTGRNQPQHF,TGTGCCAGCAGCTACGGGACAGGGAGAAATCAGCCCCAGCATTTT
TRBJ2-7,.,TRBV7-9,TRBD1,CASSLDRAYEQYF,TGTGCCAGCAGCTTGGACAGGGCCTACGAGCAGTACTTC
TRBJ1-1,.,TRBV6-1,.,CASSEFKGSEAFF,TGTGCCAGCAGTGAATTCAAGGGCTCTGAAGCTTTCTTT
TRBJ2-7,.,TRBV19,TRBD1,CASSSPGTGFNEQYF,TGTGCCAGTAGCAGCCCCGGGACAGGGTTCAACGAGCAGTACTTC
TRBJ2-7,.,TRBV30,TRBD1,CAWSAGTGGYEQYF,TGTGCCTGGAGCGCCGGGACAGGGGGCTACGAGCAGTACTTC
TRBJ1-5,.,TRBV6-7,TRBD1,CAREDRGPSNQPQHF,TGTGCCAGAGAGGACAGGGGGCCTAGCAATCAGCCCCAGCATTTT
TRBJ2-1,.,TRBV5-8,.,CASSLEASAYNEQFF,TGTGCCAGCAGCTTGGAAGCGAGCGCCTACAATGAGCAGTTCTTC
TRBJ1-1,.,TRBV28,.,CASRGSKVSTEAFF,TGTGCCAGCAGGGGGTCTAAGGTATCCACTGAAGCTTTCTTT
TRBJ2-7,.,TRBV19,TRBD1,CASSTSTGGYEQYF,TGTGCCAGTAGTACCTCGACAGGGGGGTACGAGCAGTACTTC